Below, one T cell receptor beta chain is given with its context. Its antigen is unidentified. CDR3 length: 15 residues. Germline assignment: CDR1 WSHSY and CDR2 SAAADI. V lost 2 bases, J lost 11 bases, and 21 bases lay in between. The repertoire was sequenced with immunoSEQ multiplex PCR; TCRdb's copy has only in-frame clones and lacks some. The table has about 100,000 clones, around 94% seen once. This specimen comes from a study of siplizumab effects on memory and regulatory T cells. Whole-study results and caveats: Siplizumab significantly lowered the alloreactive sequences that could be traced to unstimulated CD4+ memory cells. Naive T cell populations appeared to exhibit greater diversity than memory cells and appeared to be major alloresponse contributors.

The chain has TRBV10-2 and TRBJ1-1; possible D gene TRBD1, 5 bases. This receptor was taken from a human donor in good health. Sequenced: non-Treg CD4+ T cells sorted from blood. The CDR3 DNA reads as TGCGCCAGCAGTGAGAGGGACGGCAGTACCCTGGGGGCTTTCTTT. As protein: CASSERDGSTLGAFF.